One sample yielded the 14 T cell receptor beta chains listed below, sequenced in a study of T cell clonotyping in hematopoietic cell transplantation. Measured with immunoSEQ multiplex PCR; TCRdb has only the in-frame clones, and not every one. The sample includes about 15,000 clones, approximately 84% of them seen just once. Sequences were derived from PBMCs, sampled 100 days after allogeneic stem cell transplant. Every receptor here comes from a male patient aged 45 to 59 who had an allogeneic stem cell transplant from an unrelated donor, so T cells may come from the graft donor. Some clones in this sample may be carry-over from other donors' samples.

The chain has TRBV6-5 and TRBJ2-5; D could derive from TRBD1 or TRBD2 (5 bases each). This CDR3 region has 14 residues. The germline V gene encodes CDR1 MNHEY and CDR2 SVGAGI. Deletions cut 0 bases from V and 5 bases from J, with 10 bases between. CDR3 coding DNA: TGTGCCAGCAGTTACTCCGGGGCGTCGGAGACCCAGTACTTC. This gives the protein CASSYSGASETQYF.

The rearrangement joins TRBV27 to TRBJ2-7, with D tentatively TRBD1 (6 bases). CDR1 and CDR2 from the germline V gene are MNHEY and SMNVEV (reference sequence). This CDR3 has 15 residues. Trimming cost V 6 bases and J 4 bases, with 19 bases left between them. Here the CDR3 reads CASSIGYPQGYEQYF. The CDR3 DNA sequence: TGTGCCAGCAGCATAGGGTACCCTCAGGGGTACGAGCAGTACTTC.

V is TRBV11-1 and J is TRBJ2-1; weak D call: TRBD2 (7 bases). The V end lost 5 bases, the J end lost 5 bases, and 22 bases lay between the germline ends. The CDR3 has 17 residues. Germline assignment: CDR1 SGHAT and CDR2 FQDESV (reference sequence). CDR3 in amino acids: CASSRGGGGSIHNEQFF. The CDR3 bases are TGTGCCAGCAGCCGAGGGGGGGGCGGGAGTATCCACAATGAGCAGTTCTTC.

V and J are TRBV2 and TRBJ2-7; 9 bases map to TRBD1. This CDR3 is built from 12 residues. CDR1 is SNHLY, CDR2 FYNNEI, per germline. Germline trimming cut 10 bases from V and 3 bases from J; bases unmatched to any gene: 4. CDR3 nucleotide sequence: TGTGCCACCGGACAGGGGAACTACGAGCAGTACTTC. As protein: CATGQGNYEQYF.

Written as DNA, the CDR3 is TGTGCCAGCAGCTTAGCGACCTACGAGCAGTACTTC. Translated, it gives CASSLATYEQYF. The gene calls are TRBV7-2 and TRBJ2-7; D is unclear. CDR1 and CDR2 (germline): SGHTA, FQGNSA. Trimming removed 0 bases at V and 2 bases at J, with 2 bases between. This CDR3 has 12 residues. Combining the CDR3 with reference TRBV7-2 and TRBJ2-7 gives the whole variable domain GAGVSQSPSNKVTEKGKDVELRCDPISGHTALYWYRQSLGQGLEFLIYFQGNSAPDKSGLPSDRFSAERTGGSVSTLTIQRTQQEDSAVYLCASSLATYEQYFGPGTRLTVT.

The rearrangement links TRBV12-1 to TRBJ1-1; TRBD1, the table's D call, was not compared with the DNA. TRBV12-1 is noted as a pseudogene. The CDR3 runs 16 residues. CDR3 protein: CASSSEITGGDTEAFF. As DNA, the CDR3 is TGTGCCAGCAGCTCAGAAATTACAGGGGGAGACACTGAAGCTTTCTTT.

In DNA form, the CDR3 reads TGTGCCAGCTCACCACCTTACACTGAAGCTTTCTTT. Its protein is CASSPPYTEAFF. The gene calls are TRBV18 and TRBJ1-1; D gene ambiguous. The V gene's germline CDR1 is KGHSH and CDR2 LQKENI. The CDR3 has 12 residues. The V gene lost 0 bases and the J gene lost 3 bases, with 2 bases spanning the gap.

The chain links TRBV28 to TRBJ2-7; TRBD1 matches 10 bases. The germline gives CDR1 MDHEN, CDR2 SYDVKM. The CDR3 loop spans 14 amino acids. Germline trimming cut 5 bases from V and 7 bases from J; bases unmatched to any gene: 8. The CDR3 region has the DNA TGTGCCAGCAGTACCCTTGGGACAGGGGAAGAGCAGTACTTC. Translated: CASSTLGTGEEQYF.

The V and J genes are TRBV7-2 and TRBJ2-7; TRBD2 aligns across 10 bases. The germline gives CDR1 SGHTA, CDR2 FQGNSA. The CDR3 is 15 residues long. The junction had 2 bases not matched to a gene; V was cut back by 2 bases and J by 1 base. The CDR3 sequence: CASSLQRGGSYEQYF. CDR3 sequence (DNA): TGTGCCAGCAGCTTACAGCGGGGGGGATCCTACGAGCAGTACTTC.

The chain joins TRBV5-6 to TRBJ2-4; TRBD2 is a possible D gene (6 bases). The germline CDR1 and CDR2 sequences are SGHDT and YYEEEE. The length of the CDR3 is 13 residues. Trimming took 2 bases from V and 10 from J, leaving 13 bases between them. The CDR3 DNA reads TGTGCCAGCAGCTTCCGCACGGGGGAGATTCAGTACTTC. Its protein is CASSFRTGEIQYF.

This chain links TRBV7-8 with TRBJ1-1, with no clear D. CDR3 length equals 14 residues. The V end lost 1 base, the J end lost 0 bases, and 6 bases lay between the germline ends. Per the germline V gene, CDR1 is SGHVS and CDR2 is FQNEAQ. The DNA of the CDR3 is TGTGCCAGCAGCTTAGTCCGGGTGAACACTGAAGCTTTCTTT. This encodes CASSLVRVNTEAFF.

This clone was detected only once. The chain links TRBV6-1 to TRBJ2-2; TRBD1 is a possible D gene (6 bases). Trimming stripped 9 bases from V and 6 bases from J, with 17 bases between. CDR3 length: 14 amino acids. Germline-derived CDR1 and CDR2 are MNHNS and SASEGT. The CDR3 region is CASKKTGSAGELFF. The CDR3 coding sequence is TGTGCCAGTAAGAAGACAGGATCTGCCGGGGAGCTGTTTTTT.

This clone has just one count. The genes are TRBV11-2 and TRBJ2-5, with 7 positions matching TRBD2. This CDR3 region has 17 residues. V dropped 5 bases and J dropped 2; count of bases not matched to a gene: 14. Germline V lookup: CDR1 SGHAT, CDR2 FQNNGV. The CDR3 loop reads CASSPRGEAPYQETQYF. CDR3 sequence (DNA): TGTGCCAGCAGCCCCCGGGGGGAGGCCCCCTATCAAGAGACCCAGTACTTC.

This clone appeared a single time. In DNA form, the CDR3 reads TGTGCCACCAGCCCCCGACTAGCGGGAGATGCCGAGCAGTACTTC. The encoded protein is CATSPRLAGDAEQYF. This chain connects TRBV15 to TRBJ2-7; 12 nucleotides agree with TRBD2. CDR1 LNHNV and CDR2 YYDKDF come from the germline V gene (reference sequence). The CDR3 sequence is 15 residues long. The ends lost 5 bases at V and 6 bases at J; junction bases unmatched: 8.